Shown below are 29 T cell receptor beta chains from a single sample sequenced in a study of control samples from healthy donors and cancer patients (dated by TCRdb to 2020 to 2022). The protocol used for the library was the immunoSEQ multiplex PCR assay. TCRdb re-hosts the immuneACCESS table, in-frame sequences only. Its copies lack some clones; in the studies checked, an unresolved V gene accounts for under half of them, and the cause for the rest is not known. This sample has some 96,000 clones in its table, and about 90% of those were observed once. The top ten clones comprise under 20% of the sample. Source material: blood. These receptors all come from a woman between 45 and 60 years old in good health.

The J gene is TRBJ1-5, the V gene TRBV19, with 7 nucleotides matching TRBD1. V dropped 5 bases and J dropped 4; count of bases not matched to a gene: 5. The CDR3 spans 14 residues. Germline loops: CDR1 LNHDA, CDR2 SQIVND (reference sequence). The CDR3 region has the DNA TGTGCCAGTAGTCCGGGACAGAAAAATCAGCCCCAGCATTTT. Protein product: CASSPGQKNQPQHF.

The chain couples TRBV9 to TRBJ2-1; TRBD2 matches at 11 bases. CDR1 and CDR2 from the germline V gene are SGDLS and YYNGEE. V shed 3 bases and J 6 bases; nucleotides not matched to a gene: 2. This CDR3 is built from 14 residues. CDR3 nucleotide sequence: TGTGCCAGCAGCGGGCTAGCGGGAGGCAATGAGCAGTTCTTC. Its translation: CASSGLAGGNEQFF.

CDR3 protein: CASSLGNSPLHF. The CDR3 bases are TGCGCCAGCAGCCTGGGCAATTCACCCCTCCACTTT. The chain couples TRBV4-3 to TRBJ1-6, with D unclear. Germline loops: CDR1 LGHNA, CDR2 YSLEER. The CDR3 is 12 amino acids. V was pared by 4 bases and J by 7 bases, with 5 bases between.

The rearrangement uses TRBV7-9 and TRBJ1-6; 9 bases fit TRBD1. Germline CDR1 reads SEHNR; CDR2 reads FQNEAQ (reference sequence). This CDR3 is 16 amino acids long. V was clipped by 5 bases and J by 9 bases; unmatched bases: 11. The CDR3 DNA follows: TGTGCCAGCAGCCCATACGGGACAGGGCTTAGTTCACCCCTCCACTTT. Its translation is CASSPYGTGLSSPLHF.

V is TRBV20-1 and J is TRBJ2-7, with D possibly matching TRBD2 (7 bases). V shed 0 bases and J shed 12 bases, with 12 bases lying between them. Germline V gene data show CDR1 as DFQATT and CDR2 as SNEGSKA (reference sequence). The CDR3 covers 11 residues. CDR3 nucleotides: TGCAGTGCTAGAGATATTCGGGGGGCGTACTTC. It is translated as CSARDIRGAYF.

CDR3 bases: TGTGCCAGCGCTAGAACCTACGAGCAGTACTTC. This translates into CASARTYEQYF. The chain couples TRBV6-5 to TRBJ2-7, with D unclear. This CDR3 has 11 residues. The ends were cut back, 8 bases at V and 2 bases at J, with 7 bases in the middle. Germline-derived CDR1 and CDR2 are MNHEY and SVGAGI.

The CDR3 nucleotides are TGTGCCAGCAGCTACCGCGGGACAGCTCAAAAACACTATGGCTACACCTTC. Translated, it gives CASSYRGTAQKHYGYTF. The chain is built from TRBV7-9 and TRBJ1-2, with 7 bases identical to TRBD1. V gave up 4 bases and J gave up 3 bases; unmatched junction bases: 14. CDR1 is SEHNR, CDR2 FQNEAQ, per germline (reference sequence). The CDR3 runs to 17 residues. The whole variable domain, filled in from reference TRBV7-9 and TRBJ1-2, reads DTGVSQNPRHKITKRGQNVTFRCDPISEHNRLYWYRQTLGQGPEFLTYFQNEAQLEKSRLLSDRFSAERPKGSFSTLEIQRTEQGDSAMYLCASSYRGTAQKHYGYTFGSGTRLTVV.

The CDR3 bases are TGTGCCATCAGTGAGTCGACTGATGGGGGGAGTAGCAATCAGCCCCAGCATTTT. This codes for CAISESTDGGSSNQPQHF. The chain joins TRBV10-3 to TRBJ1-5; possibly TRBD1 for D (5 bases). The germline CDR1 and CDR2 sequences are ENHRY and SYGVKD. V was cut by 0 bases and J by 0 bases, with 15 bases left in between. The CDR3 runs to 18 residues.

The CDR3 loop reads CASSFQGGLNSPLHF. DNA of the CDR3: TGTGCCAGCAGCTTCCAGGGGGGCCTCAATTCACCCCTCCACTTT. This chain connects TRBV7-9 to TRBJ1-6; 7 bases fit TRBD1. CDR3 length: 15 amino acids. Trimming at V came to 3 bases and at J to 7 bases, leaving 6 bases not matched to a gene. The germline V gene has CDR1 SEHNR and CDR2 FQNEAQ (reference sequence).

The chain combines TRBV4-2 with TRBJ2-7; D call uncertain. CDR1 LGHNA and CDR2 YNFKEQ come from the germline V gene. The CDR3 has 11 amino acids. The ends were cut back, 1 base at V and 6 bases at J, with 4 bases in the middle. CDR3 region: CASSQGVEQYF. The CDR3 DNA reads as TGTGCCAGCAGCCAAGGTGTCGAGCAGTACTTC.

This clone turned up a few times. The chain combines TRBV16 with TRBJ2-2; D is uncertain. The CDR3 is made up of 13 amino acids. Trimming cost V 4 bases and J 5 bases, with 8 bases left between them. The germline V gene encodes CDR1 KGHSY and CDR2 FQNENV. CDR3 nucleotide sequence: TGTGCCAGCAGCCTGCGAGGAACCGGGGAGCTGTTTTTT. Its protein is CASSLRGTGELFF.

The V and J genes are TRBV6-2 or TRBV6-3 and TRBJ1-5; D is undetermined. The CDR3 loop spans 17 amino acids. V shed 0 bases and J shed 1 base, with 13 bases lying between them. Germline V lookup: CDR1 MNHEY, CDR2 SVGEGT. CDR3 protein: CASSYSRAGTSNQPQHF. The CDR3 region has the DNA TGTGCCAGCAGTTACTCGAGGGCGGGTACGAGCAATCAGCCCCAGCATTTT.

This chain uses TRBV6-4 with TRBJ2-3, with 11 nucleotides matching TRBD2. The V gene's germline CDR1 is MRHNA and CDR2 SNTAGT. V shed 0 bases, J shed 4 bases, and the junction held 3 bases outside the gene matches. This CDR3 region has 16 residues. Here the CDR3 DNA reads TGTGCCAGCAGTGACTCGATTAGCGGGAGGGCAGATACGCAGTATTTT. It yields the protein CASSDSISGRADTQYF.

The chain recombines TRBV27 with TRBJ2-4; 9 bases match TRBD1. Germline lookup yields CDR1 MNHEY and CDR2 SMNVEV (reference sequence). The CDR3 extends over 14 amino acids. With 1 base clipped from V and 8 bases from J, the junction kept 3 bases outside the gene matches. CDR3 nucleotides: TGTGCCAGCAGTTTATATGACAGGGGGGACATTCAGTACTTC. Its translation: CASSLYDRGDIQYF.

The J gene is TRBJ1-3, the V gene TRBV4-2; D is unresolved. The CDR3 totals 15 residues. Germline assignment: CDR1 LGHNA and CDR2 YNFKEQ. V lost 0 bases, J lost 4 bases, and 10 bases lay in between. CDR3 in DNA: TGTGCCAGCAGCCAAGATAAGGGTACAGGAAACACCATATATTTT. Its protein product is CASSQDKGTGNTIYF.

The chain combines TRBV5-8 with TRBJ2-3; the match to TRBD2 covers 8 bases. CDR1 is SGHTS, CDR2 YDEGEE, per germline. Germline trimming cut 2 bases from V and 5 bases from J; bases unmatched to any gene: 4. CDR3 length equals 14 residues. The CDR3 DNA is TGTGCCAGCAGCTTCGGGGGGGCGAAAGATACGCAGTATTTT. The encoded protein is CASSFGGAKDTQYF.

The CDR3 region is CASILELNEQFF. The CDR3 DNA reads as TGTGCCAGCATTCTTGAGCTTAATGAGCAGTTCTTC. The chain links TRBV5-8 to TRBJ2-1; D unclear. The length of the CDR3 is 12 residues. Germline V gene data show CDR1 as SGHTS and CDR2 as YDEGEE. V was cut by 6 bases and J by 7 bases, with 11 bases left in between.

This chain connects TRBV19 to TRBJ1-2, with no clear D. Trimming cost V 1 base and J 1 base, with 13 bases left between them. CDR3 length: 16 residues. Germline lookup yields CDR1 LNHDA and CDR2 SQIVND (reference sequence). CDR3 amino acids: CASSIVSLGSNYGYTF. The DNA for the CDR3 is TGTGCCAGTAGTATAGTGTCGTTAGGGAGTAACTATGGCTACACCTTC.

The V call is TRBV5-5, the J call TRBJ1-1; D remains unclear. The CDR3 spans 13 residues. In germline, CDR1 is SGHKS, CDR2 YYEKEE (reference sequence). The V end lost 10 bases, the J end lost 0 bases, and 13 bases lay between the germline ends. CDR3 region: CASQLILNTEAFF. The CDR3 nucleotides read TGTGCCTCCCAACTAATCTTGAACACTGAAGCTTTCTTT.

V and J are TRBV19 and TRBJ1-1; 7 nucleotides align to TRBD1. This CDR3 has 14 amino acids. From germline, CDR1 is LNHDA and CDR2 SQIVND (reference sequence). V was clipped by 6 bases and J by 8 bases; unmatched bases: 12. The CDR3 DNA reads TGTGCCAGTAGGGTAGGGGGCGCGGGTTCGGAAGCTTTCTTT. This gives the protein CASRVGGAGSEAFF.

The chain links TRBV6-4 to TRBJ2-7; TRBD1 or TRBD2 may be the D gene (5 bases each). CDR1 is MRHNA, CDR2 SNTAGT, per germline. Trimming cost V 2 bases and J 2 bases, with 7 bases left between them. The CDR3 totals 13 residues. CDR3 sequence: CASSDGDAYEQYV. The CDR3, as DNA: TGTGCCAGCAGTGACGGGGACGCCTACGAGCAGTACGTC.

V usage is TRBV27 and J usage is TRBJ1-2; D not resolved. This CDR3 contains 15 residues. Germline assignment: CDR1 MNHEY and CDR2 SMNVEV (reference sequence). Trimming left V 0 bases short and J 2 bases short, with 10 bases between. In DNA form, the CDR3 reads TGTGCCAGCAGTTTATCCCCCGGTTTGAACTATGGCTACACCTTC. This encodes CASSLSPGLNYGYTF.

This clone was found once. The rearrangement uses TRBV7-8 and TRBJ2-1; D is possibly TRBD2 (6 bases). The CDR3 totals 15 residues. V was clipped by 3 bases and J by 4 bases, with 13 bases between them. Germline CDR1 is SGHVS and CDR2 is FQNEAQ. CDR3 loop: CASSLVSGHYNEQFF. For the CDR3, the DNA is TGTGCCAGCAGCTTGGTAAGCGGGCATTACAATGAGCAGTTCTTC.

The chain joins TRBV3-1 (or the pseudogene TRBV3-2) to TRBJ2-3; TRBD1 might be the D (5 bases). V lost 5 bases and J lost 6, with 15 bases in between. This CDR3 has 14 amino acids. The germline V gene encodes CDR1 LGHDT and CDR2 YNNKEL (reference sequence). CDR3 sequence: CASSDLTVGDTQYF. CDR3 coding DNA: TGTGCCAGCAGCGATCTGACAGTAGGCGATACGCAGTATTTT.

The chain couples TRBV12-3 or TRBV12-4 to TRBJ2-7; D gene unclear. The length of the CDR3 is 12 residues. The V gene lost 3 bases and the J gene lost 0 bases, with 3 bases spanning the gap. CDR3 bases: TGTGCCAGCAGTTTCGCCTCCTACGAGCAGTACTTC. Its protein is CASSFASYEQYF.

CDR3 loop: CASSSRRSSYNSPLHF. CDR3 nucleotides: TGTGCCAGTAGTTCTCGTAGGAGCTCCTATAATTCACCCCTCCACTTT. J is TRBJ1-6 and V is TRBV19, with unresolved D. The CDR3 sequence is 16 residues long. Per the germline V gene, CDR1 is LNHDA and CDR2 is SQIVND (reference sequence). Trimming took 5 bases from V and 0 from J, leaving 11 bases between them.

The chain uses TRBV7-9 and TRBJ1-1, with D possibly TRBD1 on 6 matching bases. Trimming stripped 5 bases from V and 5 bases from J, with 12 bases between. This CDR3 has 13 residues. Germline CDR1 is SEHNR and CDR2 is FQNEAQ (reference sequence). The CDR3 DNA is TGTGCCAGCAGCCCCCCAGGGGCTACTGAAGCTTTCTTT. As protein: CASSPPGATEAFF. Full variable domain (outside the CDR3, taken from reference TRBV7-9 and TRBJ1-1): DTGVSQNPRHKITKRGQNVTFRCDPISEHNRLYWYRQTLGQGPEFLTYFQNEAQLEKSRLLSDRFSAERPKGSFSTLEIQRTEQGDSAMYLCASSPPGATEAFFGQGTRLTVV.

The J gene is TRBJ1-2, the V gene TRBV19; 8 bases match TRBD1. The CDR3 has 13 residues. The junction had 3 bases not matched to a gene; V was cut back by 3 bases and J by 6 bases. Germline V gene lookup returns CDR1 LNHDA and CDR2 SQIVND (reference sequence). The CDR3 DNA reads as TGTGCCAGTAGTATTAACAGGGGGAATGGCTACACCTTC. The encoded protein is CASSINRGNGYTF.

This sequence joins TRBV7-9 and TRBJ2-1; the D is unclear. V lost 1 base and J 8 bases, leaving 12 bases between the germline ends. Germline CDR1 SEHNR, CDR2 FQNEAQ (reference sequence). CDR3 length: 14 residues. The CDR3 region has the DNA TGTGCCAGCAGCTTAGACCCCAGTGTCCATGAGCAGTTCTTC. It is translated as CASSLDPSVHEQFF.